This TCR beta chain is from a study of identifying expanded T cells in peripheral blood. Remarks on this clone: Its antigen is not known.

No infections or other immune events were documented during collection. Study-level points and caveats: Technical replicates showed about 1.2 changed clones; around 2 weeks around 15; four weeks 19. Two-week clone count variance significantly increased as total template count grew.

The germline V gene has CDR1 SNHLY and CDR2 FYNNEI. The J segment lost 5 bases and the V segment lost 5 bases, leaving 11 bases of the junction unmatched. This CDR3 spans 15 amino acids. Method: immunoSEQ multiplex PCR; TCRdb's copy keeps in-frame clones and lacks some. The sample carries tens of thousands of clones, approximately 89% recorded once. This TCR was recovered from a person between 18 and 75 years old in good health. The chain couples TRBV2 to TRBJ2-7, with 8 bases matching TRBD2. Material for sequencing was blood. The CDR3 region is CASSTPGLGGDEQYF. The CDR3, as DNA: TGTGCCAGCAGTACCCCGGGACTAGGCGGAGACGAGCAGTACTTC.